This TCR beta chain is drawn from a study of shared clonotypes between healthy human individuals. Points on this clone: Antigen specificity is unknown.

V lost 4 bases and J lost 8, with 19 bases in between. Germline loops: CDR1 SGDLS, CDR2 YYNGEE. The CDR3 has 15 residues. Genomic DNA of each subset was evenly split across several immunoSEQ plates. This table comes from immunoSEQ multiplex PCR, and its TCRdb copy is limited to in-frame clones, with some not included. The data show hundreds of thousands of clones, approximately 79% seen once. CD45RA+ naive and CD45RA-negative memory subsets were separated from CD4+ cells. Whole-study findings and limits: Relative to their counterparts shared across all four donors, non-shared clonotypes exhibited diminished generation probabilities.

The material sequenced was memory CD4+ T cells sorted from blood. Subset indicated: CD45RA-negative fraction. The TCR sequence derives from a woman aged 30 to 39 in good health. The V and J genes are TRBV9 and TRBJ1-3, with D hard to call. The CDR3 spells CASSPRVYGEYTIYF. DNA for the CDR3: TGTGCCAGCAGCCCCCGGGTATATGGCGAGTACACCATATATTTT. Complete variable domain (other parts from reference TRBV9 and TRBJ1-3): DSGVTQTPKHLITATGQRVTLRCSPRSGDLSVYWYQQSLDQGLQFLIQYYNGEERAKGNILERFSAQQFPDLHSELNLSSLELGDSALYFCASSPRVYGEYTIYFGEGSWLTVV.